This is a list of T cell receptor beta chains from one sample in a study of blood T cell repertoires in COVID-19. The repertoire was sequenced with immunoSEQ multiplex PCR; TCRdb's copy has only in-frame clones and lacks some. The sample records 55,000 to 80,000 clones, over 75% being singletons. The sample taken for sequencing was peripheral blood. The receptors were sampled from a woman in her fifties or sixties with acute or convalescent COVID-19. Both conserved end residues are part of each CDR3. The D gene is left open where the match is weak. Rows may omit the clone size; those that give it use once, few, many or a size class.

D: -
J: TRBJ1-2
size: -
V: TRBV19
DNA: TGTGCCAGTACCGTCCGAACGCTACGGGGTGGCTACACCTTC
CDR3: CASTVRTLRGGYTF

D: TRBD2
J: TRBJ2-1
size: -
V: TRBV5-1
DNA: TGCGCCAGCAGCTTGGTTGTGGGAGGGCCGTCCAATGAGCAGTTCTTC
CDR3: CASSLVVGGPSNEQFF

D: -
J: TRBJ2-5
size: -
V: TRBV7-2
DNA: TGTGCCAGCAGCTTAACGTTAGCACAAGAGACCCAGTACTTC
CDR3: CASSLTLAQETQYF

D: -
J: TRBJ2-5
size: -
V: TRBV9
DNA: TGTGCCAGCAGCGTAGGAGGCAGAGAGACCCAGTACTTC
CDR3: CASSVGGRETQYF

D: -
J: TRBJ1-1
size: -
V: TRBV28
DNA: TGTGCCAGCAGTTTACCCAGGATTGAGACTGAAGCTTTCTTT
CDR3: CASSLPRIETEAFF

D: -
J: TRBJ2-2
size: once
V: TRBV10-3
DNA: TGTGCCATCAGTGAGAGGCAGGGGAACGGGGAGCTGTTTTTT
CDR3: CAISERQGNGELFF

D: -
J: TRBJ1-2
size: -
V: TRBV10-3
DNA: TGTGCCATCAAGGAGGGCTTGAACTATGGCTACACCTTC
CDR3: CAIKEGLNYGYTF

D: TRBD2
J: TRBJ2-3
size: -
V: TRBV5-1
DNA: TGCGCCAGCAGCTTAACCCCTAGCGGGAGGGCCACAGATACGCAGTATTTT
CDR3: CASSLTPSGRATDTQYF

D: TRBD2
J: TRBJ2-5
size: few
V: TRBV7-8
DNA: TGTGCCAGCAGCCATGGGACTAGCGGGGGTCTAGAGACCCAGTACTTC
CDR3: CASSHGTSGGLETQYF

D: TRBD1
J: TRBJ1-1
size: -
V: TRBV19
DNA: TGTGCCAGTAGTCTCCAGGGGGCTGCGACTGAAGCTTTCTTT
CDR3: CASSLQGAATEAFF

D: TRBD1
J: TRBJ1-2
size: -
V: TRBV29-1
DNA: TGCAGCGTTGCATCCGGGACAGCGGGAGATGGCTACACCTTC
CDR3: CSVASGTAGDGYTF

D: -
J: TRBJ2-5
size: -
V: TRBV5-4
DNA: TGTGCCAGCAGCTGGGGCCCCAGGGACCAAGAGACCCAGTACTTC
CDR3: CASSWGPRDQETQYF

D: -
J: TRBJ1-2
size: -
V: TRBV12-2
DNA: TGTGCAAGTCGCTTCGGGTACAGGGCCCTGAACTATGGCTACACCTTC
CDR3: CASRFGYRALNYGYTF

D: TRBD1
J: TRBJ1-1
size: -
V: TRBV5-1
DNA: TGCGCCAGCAGCTTTACCGGGACAGGGGCATTGAACACTGAAGCTTTCTTT
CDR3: CASSFTGTGALNTEAFF

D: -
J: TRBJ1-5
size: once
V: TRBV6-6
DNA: TGTGCCAGCAGTTACTCCCAGGGTGATCAGCCCCAGCATTTT
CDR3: CASSYSQGDQPQHF

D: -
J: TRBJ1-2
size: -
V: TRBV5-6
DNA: TGTGCCAGCAGCTTGGCCGCTAACTATGGCTACACCTTC
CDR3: CASSLAANYGYTF